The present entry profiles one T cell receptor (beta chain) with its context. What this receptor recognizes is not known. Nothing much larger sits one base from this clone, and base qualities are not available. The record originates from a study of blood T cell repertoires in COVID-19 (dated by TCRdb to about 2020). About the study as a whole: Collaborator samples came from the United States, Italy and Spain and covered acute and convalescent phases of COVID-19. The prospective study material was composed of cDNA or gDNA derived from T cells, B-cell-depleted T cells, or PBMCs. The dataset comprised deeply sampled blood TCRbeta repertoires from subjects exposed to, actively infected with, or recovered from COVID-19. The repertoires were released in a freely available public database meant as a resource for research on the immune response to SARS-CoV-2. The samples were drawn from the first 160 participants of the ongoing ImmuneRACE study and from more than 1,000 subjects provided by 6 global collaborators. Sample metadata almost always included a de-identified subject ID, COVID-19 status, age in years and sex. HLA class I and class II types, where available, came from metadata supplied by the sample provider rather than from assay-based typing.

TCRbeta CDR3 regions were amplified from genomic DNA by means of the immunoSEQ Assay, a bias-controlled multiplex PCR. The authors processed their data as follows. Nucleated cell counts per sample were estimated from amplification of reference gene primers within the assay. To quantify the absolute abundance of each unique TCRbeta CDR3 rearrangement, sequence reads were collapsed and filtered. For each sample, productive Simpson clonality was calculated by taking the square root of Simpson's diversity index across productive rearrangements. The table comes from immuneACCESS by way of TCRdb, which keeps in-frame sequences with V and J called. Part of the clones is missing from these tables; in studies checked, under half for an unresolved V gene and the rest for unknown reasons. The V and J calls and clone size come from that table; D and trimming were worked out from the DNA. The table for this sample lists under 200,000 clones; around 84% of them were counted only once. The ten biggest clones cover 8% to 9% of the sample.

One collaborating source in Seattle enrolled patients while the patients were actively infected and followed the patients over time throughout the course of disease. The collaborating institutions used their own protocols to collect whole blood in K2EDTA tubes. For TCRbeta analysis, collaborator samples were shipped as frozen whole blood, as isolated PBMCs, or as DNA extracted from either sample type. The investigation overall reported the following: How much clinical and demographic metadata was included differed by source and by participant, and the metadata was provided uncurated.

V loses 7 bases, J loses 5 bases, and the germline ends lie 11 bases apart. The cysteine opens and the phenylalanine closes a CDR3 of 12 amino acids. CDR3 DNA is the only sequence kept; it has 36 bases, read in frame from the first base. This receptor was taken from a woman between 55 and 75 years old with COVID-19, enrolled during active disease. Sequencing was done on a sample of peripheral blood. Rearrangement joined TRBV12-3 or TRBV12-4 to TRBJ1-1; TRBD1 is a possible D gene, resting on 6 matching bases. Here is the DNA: TGTGCCAGCACGGGGGGCTGGACTGAAGCTTTCTTT. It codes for CASTGGWTEAFF.